These T cell receptor beta chains were read from a single sample in a study of T cell clonotyping in hematopoietic cell transplantation. The method was immunoSEQ multiplex PCR; TCRdb's version includes in-frame clones alone and lacks a portion of them. The sample includes nearly 7,000 clones, roughly 98% seen only once; the top ten take about 0.6%. The sequencing used PBMCs, collected 30 days after allogeneic stem cell transplant. The receptors here all came from a male patient aged 60 to 75 who had an allogeneic stem cell transplant from a related donor, so the T cells may come from the graft donor. Some clones in this sample may be carry-over from other donors' samples. The CDR3 runs from the conserved cysteine through the conserved F or W. Fields, in order: D gene, clone size, V gene, J gene, CDR3 DNA, CDR3 protein. The D gene is left open where the match is weak. Size is stated for part of the rows, as once, few or many counts, or as a class when the clone is expanded.

d_call: NA
clone_size: NA
v_call: TRBV2
j_call: TRBJ2-7
cdr3_nt: TGTGCCAGCAGTGAAGGTCCGAGACAGTACTCCTACGAGCAGTACTTC
cdr3_aa: CASSEGPRQYSYEQYF

d_call: NA
clone_size: NA
v_call: TRBV27
j_call: TRBJ2-1
cdr3_nt: TGTGCCAGCAGTTTACTGTCGGGGGGCTCTCCGAATGAGCAGTTCTTC
cdr3_aa: CASSLLSGGSPNEQFF

d_call: NA
clone_size: NA
v_call: TRBV18
j_call: TRBJ1-2
cdr3_nt: TGTGCCAGCTCACCCTTCGAGGCTAGGGGGGATTCTAACTATGGCTACACCTTC
cdr3_aa: CASSPFEARGDSNYGYTF

d_call: NA
clone_size: NA
v_call: TRBV15
j_call: TRBJ1-2
cdr3_nt: TGTGCCACCAGCAGAGGAAGTCAGGGAAACTATGGCTACACCTTC
cdr3_aa: CATSRGSQGNYGYTF

d_call: NA
clone_size: NA
v_call: TRBV19
j_call: TRBJ1-2
cdr3_nt: TGTGCCAGTAGTATAACTCCTGGGGAAGGTGGTGGCTACACCTTC
cdr3_aa: CASSITPGEGGGYTF

d_call: TRBD1
clone_size: NA
v_call: TRBV5-1
j_call: TRBJ1-1
cdr3_nt: TGCGCCAGCACAAGAGGGGACAGGAACACTGAAGCTTTCTTT
cdr3_aa: CASTRGDRNTEAFF

d_call: NA
clone_size: NA
v_call: TRBV28
j_call: TRBJ1-6
cdr3_nt: TGTGCCAGCGCACGTCCGGTGGAGGTGAATTCACCCCTCCACTTT
cdr3_aa: CASARPVEVNSPLHF

d_call: TRBD1
clone_size: NA
v_call: TRBV6-5
j_call: TRBJ1-1
cdr3_nt: TGTGCCAGCACCAACAGGGGTGAAGCTTTCTTT
cdr3_aa: CASTNRGEAFF

d_call: TRBD1
clone_size: NA
v_call: TRBV7-8
j_call: TRBJ2-2
cdr3_nt: TGTGCCAGCAGCTTAACAGGGGTTAAGGCCGGGGAGCTGTTTTTT
cdr3_aa: CASSLTGVKAGELFF

d_call: NA
clone_size: once
v_call: TRBV14
j_call: TRBJ1-2
cdr3_nt: TGTGCCAGCAGACCCGAACCGACGGATGGCTACACCTTC
cdr3_aa: CASRPEPTDGYTF

d_call: TRBD2
clone_size: NA
v_call: TRBV5-1
j_call: TRBJ2-5
cdr3_nt: TGCGCCAGCAGCTTCAGCGGGGGGTCAGAGACCCAGTACTTC
cdr3_aa: CASSFSGGSETQYF

d_call: TRBD1
clone_size: NA
v_call: TRBV4-2
j_call: TRBJ1-1
cdr3_nt: TGTGCCAGCAGAAGGGCCGGGACAGGGGTCGGGGGCACTGAAGCTTTCTTT
cdr3_aa: CASRRAGTGVGGTEAFF

d_call: NA
clone_size: NA
v_call: TRBV7-3
j_call: TRBJ1-1
cdr3_nt: TGTGCCAGCAGCTTAGAAGGAGGCGGGCAGGGGATGAACACTGAAGCTTTCTTT
cdr3_aa: CASSLEGGGQGMNTEAFF

d_call: NA
clone_size: NA
v_call: TRBV5-1
j_call: TRBJ1-4
cdr3_nt: TGCGCCAGCAGCTCGGCAGGGGCCGACGAAAAACTGTTTTTT
cdr3_aa: CASSSAGADEKLFF

d_call: TRBD1
clone_size: NA
v_call: TRBV2
j_call: TRBJ2-3
cdr3_nt: TGTGCCAGCAGTGATCTGGGGACAGGAATTTTGGATACGCAGTATTTT
cdr3_aa: CASSDLGTGILDTQYF

d_call: TRBD2
clone_size: NA
v_call: TRBV4-1
j_call: TRBJ2-2
cdr3_nt: TGCGCCAGCAGCCAAAGTAGCGGGGGTGGCACCGGGGAGCTGTTTTTT
cdr3_aa: CASSQSSGGGTGELFF

d_call: TRBD1
clone_size: NA
v_call: TRBV5-6
j_call: TRBJ2-2
cdr3_nt: TGTGCCAGCAGCTCCGGGACAGTGAACACCGGGGAGCTGTTTTTT
cdr3_aa: CASSSGTVNTGELFF

d_call: TRBD1
clone_size: NA
v_call: TRBV30
j_call: TRBJ1-2
cdr3_nt: TGTGCCTGGAGCCGGGACAGTAAGGTCAGGGGCTACACCTTC
cdr3_aa: CAWSRDSKVRGYTF

d_call: NA
clone_size: NA
v_call: TRBV5-5
j_call: TRBJ1-5
cdr3_nt: TGTGCCAGCAGCCCGACCGGAGATAGCAATCAGCCCCAGCATTTT
cdr3_aa: CASSPTGDSNQPQHF

d_call: TRBD1
clone_size: NA
v_call: TRBV28
j_call: TRBJ1-2
cdr3_nt: TGTGCCAGCAGTCCACCCCTAGGACAGGGGGCTTTCGGCTACACCTTC
cdr3_aa: CASSPPLGQGAFGYTF

d_call: NA
clone_size: NA
v_call: TRBV28
j_call: TRBJ1-1
cdr3_nt: TGTGCCAGCAGTTCTCCCCGTCGGGTCGAAGCTTTCTTT
cdr3_aa: CASSSPRRVEAFF

d_call: NA
clone_size: NA
v_call: TRBV7-8
j_call: TRBJ2-2
cdr3_nt: TGTGCAAGCGACAGGCTGTTGAACACCGGGGAGCTGTTTTTT
cdr3_aa: CASDRLLNTGELFF

d_call: NA
clone_size: once
v_call: TRBV6-1
j_call: TRBJ1-1
cdr3_nt: TGTGCCACCAAACAGGGGAACACTGAAGCTTTCTTT
cdr3_aa: CATKQGNTEAFF